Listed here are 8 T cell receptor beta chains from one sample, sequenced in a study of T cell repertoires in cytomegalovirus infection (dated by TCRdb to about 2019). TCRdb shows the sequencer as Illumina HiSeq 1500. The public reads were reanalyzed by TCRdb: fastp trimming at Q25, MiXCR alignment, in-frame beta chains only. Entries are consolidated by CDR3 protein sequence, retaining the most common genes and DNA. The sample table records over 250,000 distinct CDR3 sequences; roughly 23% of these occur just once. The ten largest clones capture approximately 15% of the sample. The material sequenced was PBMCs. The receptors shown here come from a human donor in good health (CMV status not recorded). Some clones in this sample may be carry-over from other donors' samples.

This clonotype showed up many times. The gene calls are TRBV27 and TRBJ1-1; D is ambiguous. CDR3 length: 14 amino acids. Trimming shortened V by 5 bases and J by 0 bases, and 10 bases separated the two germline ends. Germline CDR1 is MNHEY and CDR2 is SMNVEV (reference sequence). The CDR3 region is CASSPRNMNTEAFF. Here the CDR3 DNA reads TGTGCCAGCAGTCCCAGGAACATGAACACTGAAGCTTTCTTT.

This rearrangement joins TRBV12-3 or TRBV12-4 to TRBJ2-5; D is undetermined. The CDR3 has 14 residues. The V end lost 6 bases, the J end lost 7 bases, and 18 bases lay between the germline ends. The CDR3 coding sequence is TGTGCCAGCAGCCCACGACGAAGCCCGAGGACCCAGTACTTC. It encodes CASSPRRSPRTQYF.

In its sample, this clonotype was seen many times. CDR3 region: CASSYSATRGINYGYTF. The DNA of the CDR3 is TGTGCCAGCAGTTACTCGGCTACTCGGGGAATTAACTATGGCTACACCTTC. The chain carries TRBV6-6 and TRBJ1-2, with unresolved D. V was clipped by 0 bases and J by 1 base, with 15 bases between them. The germline CDR1 and CDR2 sequences are MNHNY and SVGAGI (reference sequence). CDR3 size: 17 residues.

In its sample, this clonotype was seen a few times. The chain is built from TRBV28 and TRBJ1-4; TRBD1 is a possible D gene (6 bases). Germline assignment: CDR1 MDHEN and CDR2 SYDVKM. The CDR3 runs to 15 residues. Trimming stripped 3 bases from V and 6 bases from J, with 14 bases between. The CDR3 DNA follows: TGTGCCAGCAGTTTTTCCGGGACATCCGATGAAAAACTGTTTTTT. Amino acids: CASSFSGTSDEKLFF.

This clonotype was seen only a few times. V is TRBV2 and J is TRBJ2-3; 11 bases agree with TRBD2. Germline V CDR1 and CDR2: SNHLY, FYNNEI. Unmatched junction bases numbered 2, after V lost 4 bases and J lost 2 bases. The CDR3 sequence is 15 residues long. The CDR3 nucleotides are TGTGCCAGCAGTGCGACTAGCGGGGTCACAGATACGCAGTATTTT. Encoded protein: CASSATSGVTDTQYF.

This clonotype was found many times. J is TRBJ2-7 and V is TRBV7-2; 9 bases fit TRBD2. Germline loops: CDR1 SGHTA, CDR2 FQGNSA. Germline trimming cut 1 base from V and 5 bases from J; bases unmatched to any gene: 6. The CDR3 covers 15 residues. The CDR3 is CASSLVSAGGHEQYF. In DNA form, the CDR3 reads TGTGCCAGCAGCTTAGTCTCAGCGGGAGGTCACGAGCAGTACTTC.

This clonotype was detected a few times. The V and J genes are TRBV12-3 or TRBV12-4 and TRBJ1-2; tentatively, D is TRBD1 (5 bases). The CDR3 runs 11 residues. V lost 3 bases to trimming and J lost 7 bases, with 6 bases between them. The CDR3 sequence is CASSFGGGYTF. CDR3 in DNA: TGTGCCAGCAGTTTCGGGGGTGGCTACACCTTC.

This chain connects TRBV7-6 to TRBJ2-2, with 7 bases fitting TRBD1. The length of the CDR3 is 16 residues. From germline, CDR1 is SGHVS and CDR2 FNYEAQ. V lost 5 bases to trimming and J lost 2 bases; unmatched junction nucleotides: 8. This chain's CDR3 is CASSRTGQPNTGELFF. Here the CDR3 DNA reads TGTGCCAGCAGCAGGACGGGACAGCCCAACACCGGGGAGCTGTTTTTT.